Listed below are T cell receptor beta chains from one sample, sequenced in a study of blood T cell repertoires in COVID-19. Produced via immunoSEQ multiplex PCR; TCRdb's table is partial and in-frame only. The sample lists 360,000 or so clones; under 90% were seen once. The sample taken for sequencing was PBMCs or T cells enriched from blood (not recorded which). All receptors come from a woman in her 30s who had recovered from COVID-19. Both conserved end residues are part of each CDR3. Fields, in order: D gene, clone size, J gene, V gene, CDR3 DNA, CDR3 protein. A D gene is named only where the DNA matches it firmly. For some rows the clone size is stated as once, few or many, or as a class when expanded; others skip it.

>.|.|TRBJ1-3|TRBV28
TGTGCCAGCAGTCCGAGGAGTCGACAGGTTGTAGGAAACACCATATATTTT
CASSPRSRQVVGNTIYF
>TRBD1|few|TRBJ2-5|TRBV6-2/TRBV6-3
TGTGCCAGCAGCGGGACAGGGGTGGAGACCCAGTACTTC
CASSGTGVETQYF
>.|once|TRBJ1-1|TRBV11-2
TGTGCCAGCAGCTTCGGACAACTAAACACTGAAGCTTTCTTT
CASSFGQLNTEAFF
>.|.|TRBJ2-3|TRBV5-6
TGTGCCAGCAGCTTAATGGCGACCGGGACAGATACGCAGTATTTT
CASSLMATGTDTQYF
>TRBD1|.|TRBJ2-7|TRBV25-1
TGTGCCAGCAGTGGCTACCGGGACAGAGTCTACGAGCAGTACTTC
CASSGYRDRVYEQYF
>.|.|TRBJ2-2|TRBV5-1
TGCGCCAGCAGCTGGGGAGGAACAAGTAACACCGGGGAGCTGTTTTTT
CASSWGGTSNTGELFF
>.|.|TRBJ2-7|TRBV7-3
TGTGCCAGCAGCTTAGATTTTAGCTCCTACGAGCAGTACTTC
CASSLDFSSYEQYF
>.|once|TRBJ2-7|TRBV14
TGTGCCAGCAGCCACCCAACAGGCGGAAGGCCCTACGAGCAGTACTTC
CASSHPTGGRPYEQYF
>.|.|TRBJ1-6|TRBV27
TGTGCCAGCAGCCAGGGTTTTGTCCCCAATTCACCCCTCCACTTT
CASSQGFVPNSPLHF
>.|few|TRBJ2-7|TRBV12-5
TGTGCTAGTGGTTTGGTAGCAGGCTACGAGCAGTACTTC
CASGLVAGYEQYF
>.|.|TRBJ1-1|TRBV12-3/TRBV12-4
TGTGCCAGCAGTTTCGGAGGGAACACTGAAGCTTTCTTT
CASSFGGNTEAFF
>TRBD1|.|TRBJ1-1|TRBV20-1
TGCAGTCAGACAGGGGCGGTGTCAGCTTTCTTT
CSQTGAVSAFF
>TRBD1|.|TRBJ1-2|TRBV19
TGTGCCAGTAGTCTCACATCCGGGACAGGGGGCTCCGGCTACACCTTC
CASSLTSGTGGSGYTF
>TRBD2|.|TRBJ2-1|TRBV7-3
TGTGCCAGCAGCTTAGGGGGGGATTACAATGAGCAGTTCTTC
CASSLGGDYNEQFF
>.|.|TRBJ1-2|TRBV10-2
TGCGCCAGCAATTGGGAGAACTATGGCTACACCTTC
CASNWENYGYTF
>TRBD1|.|TRBJ2-7|TRBV9
TGTGCCAGCAGCGCTTACACAGGGGGCGGTTTTGACGAGCAGTACTTC
CASSAYTGGGFDEQYF
>TRBD1|.|TRBJ1-2|TRBV27
TGTGCCAGCAGTTTATTAGGGGACAGGGGGCATGGCTACACCTTC
CASSLLGDRGHGYTF